This T cell receptor (beta chain) originates from a study of T-cell memory formation after mild COVID-19. Study summary: TCR clusters showed largely donor specificity.

Barcoded TCR alpha and TCR beta cDNA libraries with UMIs came from 5'RACE using constant-segment primers. TCRdb reprocessed the 5' RACE reads with MiXCR, giving one entry per CDR3 protein. The sample contains about 430,000 distinct CDR3 sequences, about a sixth of which appear only once. Germline V gives CDR1 SGHRS, CDR2 YFSETQ. The CDR3 is 14 amino acids. V was cut by 0 bases and J by 7 bases, with 11 bases left in between. Turning to this clonotype: Its antigen is currently unknown.

Whole-study findings and limits: Cross-reactive memory appears to have joined, as suggested by some responding clones showing up in pre-infection memory.

The V and J genes are TRBV5-1 and TRBJ1-5, with unresolved D. This clonotype was obtained from a young man who had mild COVID-19 (a few samples of this study predate the infection). Cell type and time point are not known. Sequences were obtained from PBMCs or a T cell subset sorted from them (not recorded which). The CDR3 bases are TGCGCCAGCAGCTTGGGGGGATTCGAGCAGCCCCAGCATTTT. Its translation: CASSLGGFEQPQHF.